This record covers a single TCR beta chain. Data came from immunoSEQ multiplex PCR; TCRdb stores just in-frame clones and leaves some out. The sample has nearly 110,000 clones, less than 90% seen once. This sample was included in a study of blood T cell repertoires in COVID-19. Across the study: Acute-phase and convalescent COVID-19 samples originated in the United States, Italy and Spain. The cDNA or gDNA used as material had been derived from T cells, B-cell-depleted T cells, or PBMCs.

The CDR3 sequence is 13 residues long. The germline gives CDR1 SGHRS, CDR2 YFSETQ. Trimming stripped 3 bases from V and 1 base from J, with 7 bases between. The sequenced sample consisted of peripheral blood. The receptor comes from a human donor in a cohort sampled during active COVID-19. J is TRBJ1-1 and V is TRBV5-1, with D unresolved. The DNA of the CDR3 is TGCGCCAGCAGCTCTTTCCCGAACACTGAAGCTTTCTTT. Its translation is CASSSFPNTEAFF.